The T cell receptor (beta chain) described here comes from a study of T cells in Graves' hyperthyroidism and ophthalmopathy. This clonotype appeared many times. RNA transcripts were the template for amplifying TCR beta CDR3 regions. The HTBI set primed first-round TCR CDR3 RT-PCR. TCRdb redid the calling of the multiplex PCR reads with MiXCR, one entry per CDR3 protein. The sample holds fewer than 750,000 distinct CDR3 sequences; about 14% are singletons and the top ten take around an eighth. Sequencing was carried out using blood. This clonotype originated in a woman between 50 and 59 years old with Graves' ophthalmopathy.

The CDR3 spells CASSLELAGGNEQFF. The CDR3 DNA reads TGCGCCAGCAGCTTGGAACTAGCGGGAGGTAATGAGCAGTTCTTC. The chain has TRBV5-1 and TRBJ2-1; TRBD2 matches 12 bases. V shed 0 bases and J 7 bases; nucleotides not matched to a gene: 2. This CDR3 has 15 residues. Germline CDR1 is SGHRS and CDR2 is YFSETQ.